This TCR beta chain was sequenced for a study of T cells after yellow fever vaccination. Overall study: Researchers used SMART-Seq v4 Ultra Low Input to prepare fractions that had low cell numbers.

V lost 3 bases to trimming and J lost 5 bases, with 22 bases between them. The CDR3 runs 17 residues. Germline CDR1 is MDHEN and CDR2 is SYDVKM. In regard to this clonotype: Its antigen is unidentified.

Study findings and constraints: The appearance of a small share of clonotypes in both CD4 and CD8 compartments was observed.

TCRdb analysed the 5' RACE reads with MiXCR anew, one entry per CDR3 protein. The sample yields hundreds of thousands of distinct CDR3 sequences, roughly an eighth seen once. The source was PBMCs, collected on the day of the yellow fever booster vaccination. The origin of this receptor is a man under 40 who received the YFV17D yellow fever vaccine. V gene TRBV28 combines with J gene TRBJ2-5; D possibly corresponds to TRBD1 (6 bases). The CDR3 is CASSLFGGSARGETQYF. In nucleotides, the CDR3 is TGTGCCAGCAGTTTGTTTGGTGGTAGCGCGAGGGGGGAGACCCAGTACTTC.